This T cell receptor (beta chain) was captured in a study of blood T cell repertoires in COVID-19. The table came from immunoSEQ multiplex PCR; TCRdb's copy has only in-frame clones and leaves some out. The sample lists about 380,000 clones; 90% were seen once. Germline values: CDR1 WSHSY, CDR2 SAAADI. Unmatched junction bases numbered 0, after V lost 5 bases and J lost 0 bases. This CDR3 is built from 14 residues. Sequencing input: peripheral blood. This chain connects TRBV10-2 to TRBJ2-3; 9 bases agree with TRBD2. The receptor was isolated from a man aged 18 to 29 with active or convalescent COVID-19. CDR3 coding DNA: TGCGCCAGCAGTCTAGCGGGGAGCACAGATACGCAGTATTTT. It encodes CASSLAGSTDTQYF.